The 27 T cell receptor beta chains below were found in one sample sequenced in a study of blood T cell repertoires in COVID-19. Produced via immunoSEQ multiplex PCR; TCRdb's table is partial and in-frame only. The sample has 260,000 or so clones; around 90% are singletons. Sequenced input: peripheral blood. Receptor source: a human donor in a cohort sampled during active COVID-19.

The chain links TRBV4-2 to TRBJ1-1; D ambiguous. The CDR3 spans 14 residues. Germline CDR1 and CDR2: LGHNA and YNFKEQ. The germline V and J ends were trimmed by 0 bases and 4 bases, with 9 bases remaining between them. In DNA form, the CDR3 reads TGTGCCAGCAGCCAAGATTTGGCTTCCACTGAAGCTTTCTTT. Translating it yields CASSQDLASTEAFF.

The chain joins TRBV7-9 to TRBJ1-5; the match to TRBD1 covers 7 bases. The CDR3 spans 17 residues. Per the germline V gene, CDR1 is SEHNR and CDR2 is FQNEAQ (reference sequence). V lost 1 base to trimming and J lost 2 bases; unmatched junction nucleotides: 8. The CDR3 sequence is CASSLVGGQRGNQPQHF. The DNA of the CDR3 is TGTGCCAGCAGCTTAGTCGGGGGACAGAGGGGCAATCAGCCCCAGCATTTT.

The chain recombines TRBV4-3 with TRBJ2-7; 11 bases match TRBD1. This CDR3 is 15 amino acids long. Trimming removed 4 bases from V and 1 base from J; junction bases left unmatched: 3. From germline, CDR1 is LGHNA and CDR2 YSLEER. The CDR3 region has the DNA TGCGCCAGCAGCCGCGGGACAGGGGGATCCTACGAGCAGTACTTC. Its translation: CASSRGTGGSYEQYF.

This clone was found once. This same CDR3 is encoded by further DNA sequences in the sample. The chain uses TRBV4-1 and TRBJ2-7, with no clear D. The CDR3 has 13 amino acids. Germline CDR1 reads MGHRA; CDR2 reads YSYEKL. V lost 1 base, J lost 3 bases, and 7 bases lay in between. CDR3 region: CASSQVGSYEQYF. In nucleotides, the CDR3 is TGCGCCAGCAGCCAAGTTGGCAGCTACGAGCAGTACTTC.

The rearrangement links TRBV2 to TRBJ2-2; no clear D. The CDR3 has 15 residues. CDR1 and CDR2 (germline): SNHLY, FYNNEI. The V end was cut by 6 bases, the J end by 4 bases, with 15 bases between. CDR3 coding DNA: TGTGCCAGCAGCAAAGTCGAAACGGTCACCGGGGAGCTGTTTTTT. Protein sequence: CASSKVETVTGELFF.

This sequence joins TRBV5-4 and TRBJ2-7, with D possibly TRBD1 on 6 matching bases. Germline V gene sequence: CDR1 SGHNT, CDR2 YYREEE (reference sequence). The CDR3 has 14 amino acids. V lost 0 bases and J 3 bases, leaving 10 bases between the germline ends. CDR3 DNA: TGTGCCAGCAGCTTGGTAGGCAGGGGCTACGAGCAGTACTTC. It yields the protein CASSLVGRGYEQYF.

The CDR3 sequence is CAIHRDRNEQFF. For the CDR3, the DNA is TGCGCCATCCACCGTGACAGGAACGAGCAGTTCTTC. This chain joins TRBV5-1 and TRBJ2-1; the D gene is possibly TRBD1 (6 bases). Germline loops: CDR1 SGHRS, CDR2 YFSETQ. This CDR3 has 12 amino acids. Trimming removed 9 bases from V and 10 bases from J, with 17 bases in between.

This chain's CDR3 is CASSYGTTDTYEQYF. The CDR3 coding sequence is TGTGCCAGCAGCTATGGGACAACGGACACCTACGAGCAGTACTTC. This chain links TRBV6-2 or TRBV6-3 with TRBJ2-7; TRBD1 is a possible D gene (6 bases). CDR3 size: 15 residues. V lost 6 bases and J lost 2, with 17 bases in between. Germline values: CDR1 MNHEY, CDR2 SVGEGT.

The gene calls are TRBV7-2 and TRBJ2-3; no firm D call. Trimming pared 3 bases from V and 2 bases from J, leaving 12 bases between. The CDR3 consists of 15 residues. Germline loops: CDR1 SGHTA, CDR2 FQGNSA. The CDR3 spells CASSFTWQNTDTQYF. The CDR3 DNA is TGTGCCAGCAGCTTTACGTGGCAGAACACAGATACGCAGTATTTT.

The chain employs TRBV24-1 and TRBJ1-1; 8 bases line up with TRBD1. This CDR3 is built from 12 residues. Losses at the gene ends were 4 bases for V and 8 bases for J; bases not matched to a gene: 2. The germline V gene encodes CDR1 KGHDR and CDR2 SFDVKD. CDR3 sequence reads: CATSDRQGEAFF. The DNA of the CDR3 is TGTGCCACCAGTGACCGACAGGGGGAAGCTTTCTTT.

The count of this clone is one. The J gene is TRBJ2-1, the V gene TRBV10-3, with D uncertain. Trimming pared 6 bases from V and 12 bases from J, leaving 15 bases between. The germline gives CDR1 ENHRY, CDR2 SYGVKD. The CDR3 covers 12 residues. The CDR3 DNA reads as TGTGCCATCAGCCCCTCGGAGCACGGGCAGTTCTTC. Protein: CAISPSEHGQFF.

V usage is TRBV9 and J usage is TRBJ2-3, with 10 bases that match TRBD2. V shed 4 bases and J 5 bases; nucleotides not matched to a gene: 13. This CDR3 has 17 residues. Germline V lookup: CDR1 SGDLS, CDR2 YYNGEE. The CDR3 nucleotides read TGTGCCAGCAGCCCGCCCAGGGTAGCGGGGGGTAGAGATACGCAGTATTTT. Translated: CASSPPRVAGGRDTQYF.

The chain joins TRBV7-9 to TRBJ1-4, with a tentative D call TRBD1 (6 bases). Germline V gene data show CDR1 as SEHNR and CDR2 as FQNEAQ (reference sequence). The V and J ends lost 5 bases and 5 bases respectively, with 15 bases between them. The CDR3 loop spans 15 amino acids. CDR3 region: CASSPGAAENEKLFF. The CDR3 coding sequence is TGTGCCAGCAGCCCAGGGGCCGCGGAGAATGAAAAACTGTTTTTT.

The chain recombines TRBV4-1 with TRBJ2-7; 11 positions match TRBD1. CDR1 MGHRA and CDR2 YSYEKL come from the germline V gene. This CDR3 spans 14 amino acids. V lost 3 bases, J lost 9 bases, and 7 bases stayed unmatched. The CDR3 region has the DNA TGCGCCAGCAGCCAGGACAGGGGGCCTAGTGGGCAGTACTTC. It codes for CASSQDRGPSGQYF.

The chain links TRBV2 to TRBJ1-1; maybe TRBD1 (6 bases). V was clipped by 8 bases and J by 5 bases, with 18 bases between them. CDR1 is SNHLY, CDR2 FYNNEI, per germline. The CDR3 is made up of 14 amino acids. The CDR3 DNA is TGTGCCAGCCATAGGGAAACAGGGCCAACTGAAGCTTTCTTT. This codes for CASHRETGPTEAFF.

The chain links TRBV7-2 to TRBJ1-1, with 9 nucleotides matching TRBD1. Germline V gene lookup returns CDR1 SGHTA and CDR2 FQGNSA. V was pared by 6 bases and J by 7 bases, with 6 bases of the junction left unmatched. The length of the CDR3 is 13 residues. The DNA of the CDR3 is TGTGCCAGCAGTTGGGACAGGGAGGTTGAAGCTTTCTTT. Encoded protein: CASSWDREVEAFF.

This sequence joins TRBV6-6 and TRBJ2-2, with D perhaps matching TRBD2 (7 bases). V shed 7 bases and J shed 8 bases, with 20 bases lying between them. Germline V lookup: CDR1 MNHNY, CDR2 SVGAGI (reference sequence). This CDR3 spans 15 amino acids. The CDR3 region has the DNA TGTGCCAGCACCCCGTGGGGGGGCGCCGCTGGGGAGCTGTTTTTT. This encodes CASTPWGGAAGELFF.

The CDR3 region is CASGAPQSTDTQYF. The CDR3 DNA reads as TGTGCTAGTGGTGCTCCCCAGTCAACAGATACGCAGTATTTT. The chain has TRBV12-5 and TRBJ2-3; D unclear. Trimming removed 5 bases at V and 3 bases at J, with 12 bases between. CDR3 length: 14 amino acids. CDR1 and CDR2 from the germline V gene are LGHNT and FRNRAP.

The chain couples TRBV4-2 to TRBJ2-7, with D possibly TRBD1 on 6 matching bases. V was pared by 8 bases and J by 7 bases, with 18 bases between. The V gene's germline CDR1 is LGHNA and CDR2 YNFKEQ. There are 13 residues in the CDR3. Here the CDR3 reads CASGSRDNGEQYF. CDR3 coding DNA: TGTGCCAGCGGTAGCCGGGACAATGGGGAGCAGTACTTC.

V and J are TRBV15 and TRBJ1-1, with D possibly TRBD1 on 6 matching bases. Germline values: CDR1 LNHNV, CDR2 YYDKDF (reference sequence). V shed 4 bases and J shed 4 bases, with 13 bases lying between them. The CDR3 consists of 14 residues. In nucleotides, the CDR3 is TGTGCCACCAGCACCAGGACAGTGGGCACTGAAGCTTTCTTT. This encodes CATSTRTVGTEAFF.

The chain carries TRBV30 and TRBJ2-7; 8 bases align to TRBD1. J gave up 6 bases and V 3 bases, and 7 bases lay outside the gene matches. This CDR3 is 13 amino acids long. CDR1 is GTSNPN, CDR2 SVGIG, per germline (reference sequence). CDR3 protein: CAWSGQGLGEQYF. CDR3 sequence (DNA): TGTGCCTGGAGCGGACAGGGATTGGGCGAGCAGTACTTC.

The J gene is TRBJ2-2, the V gene TRBV7-9; D ambiguous. Germline values: CDR1 SEHNR, CDR2 FQNEAQ (reference sequence). The CDR3 is made up of 14 amino acids. V dropped 4 bases and J dropped 0 bases, with 6 bases sitting between them. The CDR3 coding sequence is TGTGCCAGCAGCTATGGAGCGAACACCGGGGAGCTGTTTTTT. Translation: CASSYGANTGELFF.

The V gene is TRBV5-4, the J gene TRBJ2-7; 9 bases match TRBD1. CDR3 size: 12 residues. CDR1 and CDR2 from the germline V gene are SGHNT and YYREEE (reference sequence). After removal of 7 bases from V and 6 bases from J, the junction contained 5 bases not matched to a gene. The CDR3 DNA follows: TGTGCCAGCTGGGACAGGGCAGTCGAGCAGTACTTC. The encoded protein is CASWDRAVEQYF.

V is TRBV11-2 and J is TRBJ1-6, with D maybe TRBD1 (6 bases). V lost 4 bases, J lost 4 bases, and 14 bases lay in between. The V gene's germline CDR1 is SGHAT and CDR2 FQNNGV. The CDR3 totals 16 residues. In DNA form, the CDR3 reads TGTGCCAGCAGCTCGGGGGGGACACTATATAATTCACCCCTCCACTTT. This gives the protein CASSSGGTLYNSPLHF.

The rearrangement uses TRBV19 and TRBJ1-3; D uncertain. V shed 5 bases and J shed 7 bases, with 12 bases lying between them. The CDR3 totals 13 residues. The germline CDR1 and CDR2 sequences are LNHDA and SQIVND (reference sequence). In DNA, the CDR3 is TGTGCCAGTAGTTATAGTGGGGAGAACACCATATATTTT. Its protein product is CASSYSGENTIYF.

The chain uses TRBV30 and TRBJ1-5; 7 bases line up with TRBD1. Trimming cost V 1 base and J 4 bases; bases outside gene matches: 7. This CDR3 comprises 15 residues. Germline assignment: CDR1 GTSNPN and CDR2 SVGIG (reference sequence). CDR3 protein: CAWSGDSDLNQPQHF. In nucleotides, the CDR3 is TGTGCCTGGAGTGGGGACAGTGATTTAAATCAGCCCCAGCATTTT.

The chain links TRBV30 to TRBJ1-2, with unresolved D. The CDR3 length is 13 residues. Germline CDR1 is GTSNPN and CDR2 is SVGIG (reference sequence). V gave up 5 bases and J gave up 4 bases, with 14 bases separating them. The CDR3: CAWSFFSSYGYTF. CDR3 sequence (DNA): TGTGCCTGGTCGTTCTTTAGCTCCTATGGCTACACCTTC. The full variable domain, rest sourced from reference TRBV30 and TRBJ1-2, is SQTIHQWPATLVQPVGSPLSLECTVEGTSNPNLYWYRQAAGRGLQLLFYSVGIGQISSEVPQNLSASRPQDRQFILSSKKLLLSDSGFYLCAWSFFSSYGYTFGSGTRLTVV.